The 28 T cell receptor beta chains in this list originate from one sample, sequenced in a study of blood T cells in healthy people across ages. A second PCR of 7 to 11 cycles used a sample-barcoded 5' primer and a J-beta primer mix. TCRdb ran MiXCR on the 5' RACE reads and lists one entry per CDR3 protein. This table holds just under 750,000 distinct CDR3 sequences, about 24% found once. Input material: blood. These receptors originate from a man aged 70 or older in good health.

V usage is TRBV29-1 and J usage is TRBJ1-2; D unresolved. The germline V gene has CDR1 SQVTM and CDR2 ANQGSEA. The CDR3 is made up of 14 amino acids. Trimming removed 3 bases at V and 6 bases at J, with 17 bases between. In nucleotides, the CDR3 is TGCAGCGTTGATGTTTTAGGTGCCGGGGATGGCTACACCTTC. Its protein is CSVDVLGAGDGYTF. The complete variable domain, with remaining parts taken from reference TRBV29-1 and TRBJ1-2, reads SAVISQKPSRDICQRGTSLTIQCQVDSQVTMMFWYRQQPGQSLTLIATANQGSEATYESGFVIDKFPISRPNLTFSTLTVSNMSPEDSSIYLCSVDVLGAGDGYTFGSGTRLTVV.

The table lists this clonotype with a few counts. The chain employs TRBV6-5 and TRBJ2-5, with 8 bases fitting TRBD2. After removal of 6 bases from V and 2 bases from J, the junction contained 5 bases not matched to a gene. Germline V gene lookup returns CDR1 MNHEY and CDR2 SVGAGI. The CDR3 length is 14 residues. This chain's CDR3 is CASSRGLGQETQYF. The CDR3 bases are TGTGCCAGCAGCCGGGGACTAGGTCAAGAGACCCAGTACTTC.

The rearrangement links TRBV18 to TRBJ2-2, with D possibly being TRBD2 (5 bases). The CDR3 runs to 14 residues. The ends were cut back, 3 bases at V and 5 bases at J, with 10 bases in the middle. Per germline, CDR1 KGHSH and CDR2 LQKENI. The CDR3 here is CASSPAGETGELFF. DNA of the CDR3: TGTGCCAGCTCACCCGCGGGTGAGACCGGGGAGCTGTTTTTT.

CDR3: CASSQGSSGGLLDTQYF. The CDR3 DNA reads TGCGCCAGCAGCCAAGGTAGTAGCGGGGGCCTCCTGGATACGCAGTATTTT. The chain has TRBV4-1 and TRBJ2-3; 9 bases align to TRBD2. This CDR3 is 17 amino acids long. CDR1 and CDR2 (germline): MGHRA, YSYEKL. Germline trimming cut 1 base from V and 6 bases from J; bases unmatched to any gene: 11.

This clonotype appeared a single time. The genes are TRBV3-1 and TRBJ2-1; 7 bases agree with TRBD1. The J call is uncertain, as TRBJ2-5 better fits the DNA end. This CDR3 has 14 amino acids. The germline V gene has CDR1 LGHDT and CDR2 YNNKEL (reference sequence). CDR3 DNA: TGTGCCAGCAGCCGACAGGGTTGGGGCGAGACCCAGTACTTC. Its protein product is CASSRQGWGETQYF.

This clonotype was detected a few times. The rearrangement links TRBV12-3 or TRBV12-4 to TRBJ1-1; D is perhaps TRBD1 (6 bases). CDR3 length: 15 residues. Trimming took 3 bases from V and 5 from J, leaving 16 bases between them. The CDR3 DNA follows: TGTGCCAGCAGTTTGACCCGATCAGGGGATACTGAAGCTTTCTTT. It is translated as CASSLTRSGDTEAFF.

The chain employs TRBV11-3 and TRBJ2-1; TRBD1 matches at 7 bases. Germline CDR1 and CDR2: SGHNT and YENEEA. The junction had 7 bases not matched to a gene; V was cut back by 5 bases and J by 6 bases. This CDR3 contains 14 residues. CDR3 in amino acids: CASSPRTGTNEQFF. CDR3 nucleotide sequence: TGTGCCAGCAGCCCAAGGACAGGAACCAATGAGCAGTTCTTC.

The chain recombines TRBV12-3 or TRBV12-4 with TRBJ1-2; no firm D call. Trimming took 3 bases from V and 0 from J, leaving 11 bases between them. This CDR3 spans 15 amino acids. In nucleotides, the CDR3 is TGTGCCAGCAGTTTGGGTAGGACCGCTAACTATGGCTACACCTTC. It specifies CASSLGRTANYGYTF.

The chain carries TRBV6-2 or TRBV6-3 and TRBJ2-3; 11 nucleotides line up with TRBD2. The CDR3 runs 19 residues. Germline V gene data show CDR1 as MNHEY and CDR2 as SVGEGT. With V trimmed by 7 bases and J by 3 bases, 18 bases remained unmatched. The CDR3 region is CASTRLPLTSGRMTDTQYF. The CDR3 DNA is TGTGCCAGCACTAGACTACCCCTAACTAGCGGGAGAATGACAGATACGCAGTATTTT.

This rearrangement joins TRBV6-2 or TRBV6-3 to TRBJ1-2, with D unresolved. The germline V gene has CDR1 MNHEY and CDR2 SVGEGT. The V end lost 0 bases, the J end lost 3 bases, and 17 bases lay between the germline ends. The CDR3 is 17 amino acids. As DNA, the CDR3 is TGTGCCAGCAGTTACTCGATCCTAATCTTTCGGGACTATGGCTACACCTTC. As protein: CASSYSILIFRDYGYTF.

The V gene is TRBV29-1, the J gene TRBJ1-2, with unresolved D. This CDR3 region has 12 residues. Between the trimmed V and J ends, which lost 4 bases and 1 base, there was a span of 7 bases. CDR1 is SQVTM, CDR2 ANQGSEA, per germline. The CDR3 coding sequence is TGCAGCGTTGCTTCAGATAACTATGGCTACACCTTC. This codes for CSVASDNYGYTF.

The V and J genes are TRBV7-9 and TRBJ2-1; TRBD1 aligns across 7 bases. V lost 4 bases and J lost 1; bases outside the gene matches: 4. Germline lookup yields CDR1 SEHNR and CDR2 FQNEAQ (reference sequence). This CDR3 region has 15 residues. In nucleotides, the CDR3 is TGTGCCAGCAGCTACCGACAGGGTTCCTACAATGAGCAGTTCTTC. Its translation is CASSYRQGSYNEQFF.

This clonotype was seen a few times. The chain couples TRBV12-3 or TRBV12-4 to TRBJ2-7; 13 bases line up with TRBD2. The DNA end lines up better with TRBJ2-5; the J call may be wrong. The CDR3 has 18 amino acids. CDR3 sequence (DNA): TGTGCCAGCAGTTCAAGGAGGAGGGGACTAGCGGGAATCGAGACCCAGTACTTC. Protein product: CASSSRRRGLAGIETQYF.

CDR3 in amino acids: CASSSTGWNEQFF. The CDR3 DNA reads as TGTGCCAGCAGCTCCACGGGTTGGAATGAGCAGTTCTTC. The chain is built from TRBV7-6 and TRBJ2-1; unclear D gene. Germline CDR1 and CDR2: SGHVS and FNYEAQ. V lost 4 bases to trimming and J lost 7 bases, with 11 bases between them. The CDR3 sequence is 13 residues long.

This clonotype was observed once. This chain links TRBV6-5 with TRBJ1-2, with 7 bases lining up with TRBD1. Germline V gene sequence: CDR1 MNHEY, CDR2 SVGAGI. The CDR3 runs to 15 residues. V shed 5 bases and J 4 bases; nucleotides not matched to a gene: 10. CDR3: CASSTITGAPYGYTF. As DNA, the CDR3 is TGTGCCAGCAGTACGATAACAGGGGCCCCCTATGGCTACACCTTC.

The chain has TRBV10-3 and TRBJ1-2; TRBD1 might be the D (5 bases). There are 15 residues in the CDR3. CDR1 ENHRY and CDR2 SYGVKD come from the germline V gene. With 0 bases removed from V and 3 bases from J, the gap between germline ends came to 11 bases. CDR3 protein: CAISESGGGDYGYTF. DNA for the CDR3: TGTGCCATCAGTGAGTCGGGCGGAGGGGACTATGGCTACACCTTC.

The table lists this clonotype with a few counts. The rearrangement uses TRBV3-1 and TRBJ2-5; D assignment may be TRBD1 or TRBD2 (6 bases each). The J call may not be correct, given that the DNA end is closer to TRBJ2-1. Per germline, CDR1 LGHDT and CDR2 YNNKEL (reference sequence). The CDR3 is made up of 13 amino acids. CDR3 nucleotide sequence: TGTGCCAGCAGCCAAGTTCGGGGGCTTGAGCAGTTCTTC. It is translated as CASSQVRGLEQFF.

The chain carries TRBV10-2 and TRBJ2-4; no clear D. The V end lost 3 bases, the J end lost 0 bases, and 9 bases lay between the germline ends. Germline CDR1 and CDR2: WSHSY and SAAADI. The CDR3 runs to 15 residues. The CDR3 bases are TGCGCCAGCAGTGAAGAAGGTATAGCCAAAAACATTCAGTACTTC. Its protein product is CASSEEGIAKNIQYF.

V and J are TRBV5-1 and TRBJ1-4; 8 bases map to TRBD1. From germline, CDR1 is SGHRS and CDR2 YFSETQ. This CDR3 comprises 15 residues. The J segment lost 8 bases and the V segment lost 4 bases, leaving 10 bases of the junction unmatched. CDR3 amino acids: CASSAQTGVEEKLFF. The CDR3 region has the DNA TGCGCCAGCAGCGCCCAGACAGGGGTGGAAGAAAAACTGTTTTTT.

A few counts support this clonotype. The chain uses TRBV20-1 and TRBJ2-2, with 10 bases aligning to TRBD2. CDR3 size: 16 residues. Per germline, CDR1 DFQATT and CDR2 SNEGSKA (reference sequence). Losses at the gene ends were 3 bases for V and 2 bases for J; bases not matched to a gene: 6. The CDR3 reads CSASGTSGTNTGELFF. CDR3 in DNA: TGCAGTGCTAGCGGAACTAGCGGGACCAACACCGGGGAGCTGTTTTTT.

This clonotype was detected only a few times. V and J are TRBV7-2 and TRBJ1-5; D is unclear. Looked up from germline, CDR1 is SGHTA and CDR2 is FQGNSA. The CDR3 runs 13 residues. Trimming took 5 bases from V and 10 from J, leaving 15 bases between them. DNA of the CDR3: TGTGCCAGCAGCCCCCCGGGCGCGATTCCCCAGCATTTT. This sequence encodes CASSPPGAIPQHF.

This clonotype was observed a handful of times. This chain uses TRBV13 with TRBJ2-3; 9 nucleotides align to TRBD1. The V and J ends lost 6 bases and 2 bases, in that order; junction bases with no gene match: 6. The CDR3 has 15 amino acids. The germline V gene has CDR1 PRHDT and CDR2 FYEKMQ (reference sequence). The CDR3 DNA sequence: TGTGCCAGCAGTACCGGGACAGGGTTCACAGATACGCAGTATTTT. Translation gives CASSTGTGFTDTQYF.

This clonotype was picked up a small number of times. This sequence joins TRBV20-1 and TRBJ2-3; 9 bases fit TRBD2. With 6 bases clipped from V and 4 bases from J, the junction kept 8 bases outside the gene matches. The CDR3 sequence is 14 residues long. CDR1 is DFQATT, CDR2 SNEGSKA, per germline (reference sequence). The CDR3: CSALLAGDSDTQYF. CDR3 DNA: TGCAGTGCCCTATTAGCGGGAGATTCAGATACGCAGTATTTT.

This clonotype has just a few counts. This rearrangement joins TRBV7-8 to TRBJ1-5; a possible D gene is TRBD1 (5 bases). Germline V gene lookup returns CDR1 SGHVS and CDR2 FQNEAQ. The CDR3 has 16 residues. The ends were cut back, 5 bases at V and 0 bases at J, with 14 bases in the middle. The CDR3 nucleotides are TGTGCCAGCAGCCCCGAGGGGAGTTATAGCAATCAGCCCCAGCATTTT. It translates to CASSPEGSYSNQPQHF. Filled out from reference TRBV7-8 and TRBJ1-5, the complete variable domain reads GAGVSQSPRYKVAKRGQDVALRCDPISGHVSLFWYQQALGQGPEFLTYFQNEAQLDKSGLPSDRFFAERPEGSVSTLKIQRTQQEDSAVYLCASSPEGSYSNQPQHFGDGTRLSIL.

This chain uses TRBV19 with TRBJ1-2; 10 positions agree with TRBD1. Per the germline V gene, CDR1 is LNHDA and CDR2 is SQIVND (reference sequence). V gave up 7 bases and J gave up 7 bases; unmatched junction bases: 21. The CDR3 spans 18 residues. CDR3 nucleotides: TGTGCCAGTACCCCAATAGGGACAGGGGCTGACCTCCTCCGTGGCTACACCTTC. It codes for CASTPIGTGADLLRGYTF.

This clonotype turned up a few times. This could be a read error, since a much larger clone is one nucleotide away. The conserved closing phenylalanine or tryptophan is absent in this CDR3, likely reflecting a read error. The chain recombines TRBV28 with TRBJ1-2; 9 positions agree with TRBD1. Unmatched junction bases numbered 2, after V lost 6 bases and J lost 6 bases. Germline CDR1 MDHEN, CDR2 SYDVKM. CDR3 length: 12 amino acids. The CDR3 loop reads CASRTGGNGYTS. The DNA of the CDR3 is TGTGCCAGCAGAACAGGGGGCAATGGCTACACCTCC.

A few counts support this clonotype. The chain combines TRBV4-1 with TRBJ2-3; D call uncertain. V was trimmed by 1 base and J by 2 bases, leaving 16 bases between them. CDR3 size: 17 residues. The germline V gene has CDR1 MGHRA and CDR2 YSYEKL. This chain's CDR3 is CASSQGKLGLITDTQYF. The DNA of the CDR3 is TGCGCCAGCAGCCAAGGGAAACTGGGGTTAATCACAGATACGCAGTATTTT.

V usage is TRBV20-1 and J usage is TRBJ2-5; the match to TRBD2 covers 10 bases. The J call may be in error: the DNA end matches TRBJ2-7 better. The CDR3 has 17 residues. Germline V gives CDR1 DFQATT, CDR2 SNEGSKA (reference sequence). CDR3 in amino acids: CSARSGTSAGRSYEQYF. As DNA, the CDR3 is TGCAGTGCCAGAAGCGGGACTAGCGCAGGTCGATCCTACGAGCAGTACTTC.